Sequencing of this T cell receptor beta chain was carried out in a study of T cells in Graves' hyperthyroidism and ophthalmopathy. Amplification of TCR beta CDR3 regions used RNA as the template. The primer set for the first-round RT-PCR of the TCR CDR3 was HTBI. TCRdb independently ran MiXCR on the multiplex PCR reads; one entry per CDR3 protein. The table lists 370,000 or so distinct CDR3 sequences, approximately 12% of them singletons. V was cut by 4 bases and J by 4 bases, with 14 bases left in between. This CDR3 comprises 14 residues. Germline loops: CDR1 SGHRS, CDR2 YFSETQ. This clonotype occurred many times. Antigen unknown. The authors took PBMCs from 10 ml fresh peripheral blood. Study-wide findings and caveats: Researchers report that a 13 V-J model separated ophthalmopathy from stable hyperthyroidism. Blood also carried most thyroid clonotypes expanded above 0.001.

This receptor was obtained from a man aged 25 to 40 with Graves' hyperthyroidism that later progressed to Graves' ophthalmopathy. Material for sequencing was blood. This chain joins TRBV5-1 and TRBJ2-5, with a tentative D call TRBD2 (5 bases). CDR3 DNA sequence: TGCGCCAGCAGCCGGGAACGGGCTTCAGAGACCCAGTACTTC. Translated, it gives CASSRERASETQYF.